The rows below give T cell receptor beta chains drawn from one sample of a study of shared clonotypes between healthy human individuals. Libraries were prepared by immunoSEQ multiplex PCR; TCRdb keeps only in-frame clonotypes and omits some of them. This repertoire shows 2 million to 2.5 million clones, about 93% found once; its top ten account for 1.5% to 2%. Source material: naive CD8+ T cells from PBMCs. The source of these receptors is a man aged 18-30 years in good health. Some clones in this sample may be carry-over from other donors' samples. Both conserved end residues are part of each CDR3. A D gene is named only where the DNA matches it firmly. For some rows the clone size is stated as once, few or many, or as a class when expanded; others skip it.

>13|TRBD1|TRBV9|.|TRBJ2-1
CASSARQGPEEFF
TGTGCCAGCAGCGCAAGACAGGGGCCAGAGGAGTTCTTC
>13|.|TRBV28|once|TRBJ2-1
CASSLTQYNEQFF
TGTGCCAGCAGTTTAACGCAGTACAATGAGCAGTTCTTC
>14|TRBD1|TRBV7-3|.|TRBJ2-2
CASSLIGGGGELFF
TGTGCCAGCAGCTTAATAGGGGGCGGCGGGGAGCTGTTTTTT
>15|TRBD2|TRBV5-6|few|TRBJ2-1
CASSVGTSGPEEQFF
TGTGCCAGCAGCGTCGGGACTAGCGGGCCAGAGGAGCAGTTCTTC
>18|.|TRBV19|.|TRBJ1-3
CASSSTPGPAMLGNTIYF
TGTGCCAGTAGTTCAACACCGGGCCCGGCCATGCTTGGAAACACCATATATTTT
>14|TRBD1|TRBV6-6|.|TRBJ1-1
CASLRDRGVAEAFF
TGTGCCAGCCTGCGGGACAGGGGGGTCGCTGAAGCTTTCTTT
>16|TRBD1|TRBV5-1|.|TRBJ2-7
CASSLGDRVVNYEQYF
TGCGCCAGCAGCTTGGGGGACAGGGTAGTAAACTACGAGCAGTACTTC
>15|TRBD2|TRBV10-3|.|TRBJ2-3
CAISNAGEATDTQYF
TGTGCCATCAGTAACGCGGGAGAGGCGACAGATACGCAGTATTTT
>16|TRBD2|TRBV29-1|.|TRBJ2-3
CSVEDWSGSYADTQYF
TGCAGCGTTGAAGATTGGAGCGGGAGTTACGCAGATACGCAGTATTTT
>12|.|TRBV18|few|TRBJ1-2
CASSPDTYGYTF
TGTGCCAGCTCACCAGACACTTATGGCTACACCTTC
>15|.|TRBV13|.|TRBJ2-4
CASSLGGDRKNIQYF
TGTGCCAGCAGTCTAGGGGGAGATCGCAAAAACATTCAGTACTTC
>14|TRBD2|TRBV9|.|TRBJ2-1
CASSSGLADNEQFF
TGTGCCAGCAGCTCGGGACTAGCGGACAATGAGCAGTTCTTC
>13|.|TRBV7-9|.|TRBJ2-7
CASSLDGDYEQYF
TGTGCCAGCAGCTTAGACGGGGACTACGAGCAGTACTTC
>15|.|TRBV4-1|once|TRBJ2-6
CASSQDGDGANVLTF
TGTGCCAGCAGCCAGGACGGGGATGGGGCCAACGTCCTGACTTTC
>15|.|TRBV5-1|.|TRBJ1-1
CASSIPLAGNTEAFF
TGCGCCAGCAGCATCCCCCTGGCGGGGAACACTGAAGCTTTCTTT
>16|.|TRBV7-6|.|TRBJ2-1
CASSLVGGGSGNEQFF
TGTGCCAGCAGCTTAGTAGGGGGGGGCTCGGGCAATGAGCAGTTCTTC
>14|.|TRBV28|.|TRBJ2-1
CASSQIAVYNEQFF
TGTGCCAGCAGTCAGATAGCGGTCTACAATGAGCAGTTCTTC
>17|TRBD1|TRBV9|.|TRBJ1-2
CASSVESRGEDDYGYTF
TGTGCCAGCAGCGTAGAGTCCAGGGGGGAAGACGACTATGGCTACACCTTC